This TCR beta chain stems from a study of tumor-infiltrating lymphocytes in primary liver carcinoma. Across the study: Samples returned roughly 3.65 to 8 million productive TCRbeta reads, a yield that was similar across tissue types.

Overall study results and limits: Top clones occupying all five tumor regions numbered only about 8-25%. The overlap of tumor-adjacent and tumor-blood pairs was smaller than that of tumor region pairs.

Total RNA amounting to 500 ng was the source from which TCR beta cDNA was made with a constant-region primer. ARM-PCR, slightly modified, supplied the TCR beta libraries through three nested multiplex PCR rounds. MiXCR was run by TCRdb on the multiplex PCR reads, yielding one entry per CDR3 protein. This table has around 78,000 distinct CDR3 sequences, 71% appearing once. The study co-extracted DNA and RNA from roughly 20-30 mg of unsorted bulk tissue. Remarks on this clonotype: The target antigen is unknown. The junction shows a germline mismatch at one end, possibly a read error.

Material: liver tumor tissue from sampling region 4. As for subset: tumor region T4, right-lateral pole. The receptor's source is a woman aged 60-70 years with primary liver carcinoma and hepatitis B virus infection.

The CDR3 sequence is CASSLTRDIDCYTF. The CDR3 DNA reads TGTGCAAGCAGCTTGACCCGGGACATTGATTGCTACACCTTC. The rearrangement joins TRBV5-6 to TRBJ1-2, with D possibly being TRBD1 (6 bases). This CDR3 contains 14 residues. Germline V gives CDR1 SGHDT, CDR2 YYEEEE.